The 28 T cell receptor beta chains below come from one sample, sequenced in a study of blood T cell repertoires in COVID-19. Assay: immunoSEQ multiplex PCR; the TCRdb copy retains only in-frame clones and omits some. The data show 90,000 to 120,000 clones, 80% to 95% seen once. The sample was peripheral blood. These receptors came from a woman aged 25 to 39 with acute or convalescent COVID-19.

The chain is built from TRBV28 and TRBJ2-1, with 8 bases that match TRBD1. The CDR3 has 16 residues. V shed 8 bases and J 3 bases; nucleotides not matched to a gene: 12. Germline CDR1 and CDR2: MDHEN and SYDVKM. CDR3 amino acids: CASWSYPGQDYNEQFF. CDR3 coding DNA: TGTGCCAGCTGGTCCTACCCGGGACAGGACTACAATGAGCAGTTCTTC.

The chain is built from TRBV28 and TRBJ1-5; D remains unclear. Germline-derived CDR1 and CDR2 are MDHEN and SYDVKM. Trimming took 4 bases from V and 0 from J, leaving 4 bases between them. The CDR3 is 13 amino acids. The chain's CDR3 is CASSYNSNQPQHF. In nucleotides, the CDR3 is TGTGCCAGCAGTTACAATAGCAATCAGCCCCAGCATTTT. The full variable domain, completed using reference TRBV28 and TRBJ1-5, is DVKVTQSSRYLVKRTGEKVFLECVQDMDHENMFWYRQDPGLGLRLIYFSYDVKMKEKGDIPEGYSVSREKKERFSLILESASTNQTSMYLCASSYNSNQPQHFGDGTRLSIL.

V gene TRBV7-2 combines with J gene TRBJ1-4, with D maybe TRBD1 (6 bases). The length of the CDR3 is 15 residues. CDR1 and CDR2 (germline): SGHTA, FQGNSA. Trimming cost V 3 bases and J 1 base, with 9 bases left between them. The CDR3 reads CASSLGAETNEKLFF. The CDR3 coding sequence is TGTGCCAGCAGCTTGGGGGCGGAAACTAATGAAAAACTGTTTTTT.

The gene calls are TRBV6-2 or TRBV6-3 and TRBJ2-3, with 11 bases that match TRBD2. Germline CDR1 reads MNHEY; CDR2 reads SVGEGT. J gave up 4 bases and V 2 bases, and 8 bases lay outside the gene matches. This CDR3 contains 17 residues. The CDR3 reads CASSYPPLAGGADTQYF. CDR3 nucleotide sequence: TGTGCCAGCAGTTACCCTCCCCTAGCGGGAGGTGCAGATACGCAGTATTTT.

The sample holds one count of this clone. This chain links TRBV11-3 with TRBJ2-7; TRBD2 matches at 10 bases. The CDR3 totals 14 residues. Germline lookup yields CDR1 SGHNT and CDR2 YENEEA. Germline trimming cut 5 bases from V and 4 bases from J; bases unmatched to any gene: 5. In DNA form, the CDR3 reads TGTGCCAGCAGCCGTACTAGCGGGGTTTACGAGCAGTACTTC. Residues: CASSRTSGVYEQYF.

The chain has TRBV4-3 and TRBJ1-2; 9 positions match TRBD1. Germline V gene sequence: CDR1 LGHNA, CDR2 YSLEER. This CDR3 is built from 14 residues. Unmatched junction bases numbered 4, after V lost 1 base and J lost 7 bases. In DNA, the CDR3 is TGCGCCAGCAGCCAAGCCGGGACAGGGACTGGCTACACCTTC. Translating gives CASSQAGTGTGYTF.

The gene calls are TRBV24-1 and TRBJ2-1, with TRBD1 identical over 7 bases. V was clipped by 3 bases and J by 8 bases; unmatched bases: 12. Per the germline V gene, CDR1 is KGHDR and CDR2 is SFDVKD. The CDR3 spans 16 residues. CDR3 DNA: TGTGCCACCAGTGATATAGGGGACGACAGGGCTGATGAGCAGTTCTTC. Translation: CATSDIGDDRADEQFF.

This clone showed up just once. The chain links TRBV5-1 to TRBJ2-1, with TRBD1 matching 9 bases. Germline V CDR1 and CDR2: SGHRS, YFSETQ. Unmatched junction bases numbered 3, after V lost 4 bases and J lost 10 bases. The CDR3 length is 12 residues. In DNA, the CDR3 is TGCGCCAGCAGCGAAACAGGGGGCGAGCAGTTCTTC. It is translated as CASSETGGEQFF. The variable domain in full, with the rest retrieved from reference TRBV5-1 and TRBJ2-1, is KAGVTQTPRYLIKTRGQQVTLSCSPISGHRSVSWYQQTPGQGLQFLFEYFSETQRNKGNFPGRFSGRQFSNSRSEMNVSTLELGDSALYLCASSETGGEQFFGPGTRLTVL.

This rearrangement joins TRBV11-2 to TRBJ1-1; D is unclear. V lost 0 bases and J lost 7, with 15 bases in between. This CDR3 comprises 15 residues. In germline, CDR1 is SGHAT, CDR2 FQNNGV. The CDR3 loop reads CASSLDPGTADEAFF. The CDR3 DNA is TGTGCCAGCAGCTTAGATCCCGGCACAGCAGATGAAGCTTTCTTT.

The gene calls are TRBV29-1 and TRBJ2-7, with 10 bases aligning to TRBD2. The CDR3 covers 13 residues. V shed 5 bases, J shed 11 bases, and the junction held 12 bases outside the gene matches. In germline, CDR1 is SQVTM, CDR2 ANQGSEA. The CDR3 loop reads CSVSLAGEVHEYF. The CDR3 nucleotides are TGCAGCGTTTCCCTAGCGGGGGAGGTCCACGAGTACTTC.

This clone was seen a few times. The CDR3 loop reads CASSSTGELFF. The CDR3 nucleotides read TGTGCCAGCAGCTCCACCGGGGAGCTGTTTTTT. The V call is TRBV12-3 or TRBV12-4, the J call TRBJ2-2; D not resolved. This CDR3 comprises 11 residues. V dropped 6 bases and J dropped 4 bases, with 3 bases sitting between them.

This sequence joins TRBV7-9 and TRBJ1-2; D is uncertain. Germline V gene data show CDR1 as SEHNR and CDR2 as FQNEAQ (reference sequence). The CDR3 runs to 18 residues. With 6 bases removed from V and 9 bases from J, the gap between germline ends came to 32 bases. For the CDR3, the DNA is TGTGCCAGCAGTTCCTCGTCGGGAGCCCCTCTTTGGCTTATCAGCTACACCTTC. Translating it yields CASSSSSGAPLWLISYTF.

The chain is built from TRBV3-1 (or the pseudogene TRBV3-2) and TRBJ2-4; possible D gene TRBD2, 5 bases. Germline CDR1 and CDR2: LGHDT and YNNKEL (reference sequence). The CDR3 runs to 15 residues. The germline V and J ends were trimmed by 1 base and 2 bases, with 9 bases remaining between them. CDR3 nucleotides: TGTGCCAGCAGCCAAGGTGGAGGAACCAAAAACATTCAGTACTTC. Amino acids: CASSQGGGTKNIQYF.

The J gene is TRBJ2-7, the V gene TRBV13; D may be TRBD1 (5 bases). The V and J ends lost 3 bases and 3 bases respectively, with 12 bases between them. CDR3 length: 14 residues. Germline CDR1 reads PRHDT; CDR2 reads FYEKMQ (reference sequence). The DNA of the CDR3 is TGTGCCAGCAGCTTCCCAGGGCTAAGCTACGAGCAGTACTTC. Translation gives CASSFPGLSYEQYF.

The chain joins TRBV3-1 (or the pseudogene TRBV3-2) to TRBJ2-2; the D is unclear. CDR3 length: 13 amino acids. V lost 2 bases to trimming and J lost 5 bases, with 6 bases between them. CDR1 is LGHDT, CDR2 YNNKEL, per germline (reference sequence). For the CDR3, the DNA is TGTGCCAGCAGCCAACGAGGTACCGGGGAGCTGTTTTTT. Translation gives CASSQRGTGELFF.

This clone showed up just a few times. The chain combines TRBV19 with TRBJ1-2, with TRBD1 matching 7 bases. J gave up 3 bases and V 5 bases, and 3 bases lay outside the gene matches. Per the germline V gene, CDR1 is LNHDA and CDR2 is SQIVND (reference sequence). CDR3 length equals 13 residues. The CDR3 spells CASSPDRDYGYTF. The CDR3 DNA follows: TGTGCCAGTAGTCCCGACAGGGACTATGGCTACACCTTC.

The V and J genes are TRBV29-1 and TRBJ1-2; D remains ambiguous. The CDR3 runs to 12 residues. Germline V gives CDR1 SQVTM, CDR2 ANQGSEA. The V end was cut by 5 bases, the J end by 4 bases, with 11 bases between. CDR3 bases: TGCAGCGTTACTGCCGGCGGCTATGGCTACACCTTC. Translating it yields CSVTAGGYGYTF.

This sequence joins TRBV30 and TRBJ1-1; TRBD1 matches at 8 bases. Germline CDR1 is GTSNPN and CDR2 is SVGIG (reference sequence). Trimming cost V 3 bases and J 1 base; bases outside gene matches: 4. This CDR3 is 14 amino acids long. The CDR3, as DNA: TGTGCCTGGAGCGGGGACAGGAGGAACACTGAAGCTTTCTTT. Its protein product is CAWSGDRRNTEAFF.

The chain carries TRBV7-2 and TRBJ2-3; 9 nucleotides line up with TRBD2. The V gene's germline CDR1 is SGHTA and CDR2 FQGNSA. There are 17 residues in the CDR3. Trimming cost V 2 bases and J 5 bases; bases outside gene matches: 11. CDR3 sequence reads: CASSLLLGGGVKDTQYF. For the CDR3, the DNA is TGTGCCAGCAGCTTACTTCTGGGCGGGGGGGTGAAAGATACGCAGTATTTT. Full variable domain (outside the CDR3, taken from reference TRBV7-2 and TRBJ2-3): GAGVSQSPSNKVTEKGKDVELRCDPISGHTALYWYRQSLGQGLEFLIYFQGNSAPDKSGLPSDRFSAERTGGSVSTLTIQRTQQEDSAVYLCASSLLLGGGVKDTQYFGPGTRLTVL.

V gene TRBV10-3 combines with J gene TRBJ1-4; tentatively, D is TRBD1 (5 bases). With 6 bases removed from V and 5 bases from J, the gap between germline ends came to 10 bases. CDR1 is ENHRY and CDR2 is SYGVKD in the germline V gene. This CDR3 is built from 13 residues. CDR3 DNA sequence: TGTGCCATCAGGGAGACAGTGAATGAAAAACTGTTTTTT. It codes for CAIRETVNEKLFF.

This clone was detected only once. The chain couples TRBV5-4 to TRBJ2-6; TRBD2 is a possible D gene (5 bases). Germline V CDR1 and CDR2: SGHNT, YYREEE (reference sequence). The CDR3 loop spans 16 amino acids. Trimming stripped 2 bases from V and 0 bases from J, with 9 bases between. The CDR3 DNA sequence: TGTGCCAGCAGCTTATACAGCGGCTCTGGGGCCAACGTCCTGACTTTC. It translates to CASSLYSGSGANVLTF.

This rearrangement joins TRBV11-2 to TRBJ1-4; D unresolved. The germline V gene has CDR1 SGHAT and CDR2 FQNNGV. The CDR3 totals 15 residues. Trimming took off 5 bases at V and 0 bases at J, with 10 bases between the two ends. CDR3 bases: TGTGCCAGCAGCGCGCACAGTTCAACTAATGAAAAACTGTTTTTT. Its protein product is CASSAHSSTNEKLFF.

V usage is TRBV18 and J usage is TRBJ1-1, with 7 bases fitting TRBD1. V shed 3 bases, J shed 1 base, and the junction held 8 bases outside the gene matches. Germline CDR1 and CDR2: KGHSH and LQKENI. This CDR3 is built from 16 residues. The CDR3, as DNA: TGTGCCAGCTCACCCGCCCAGGGGGTTAAGAACACTGAAGCTTTCTTT. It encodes CASSPAQGVKNTEAFF.

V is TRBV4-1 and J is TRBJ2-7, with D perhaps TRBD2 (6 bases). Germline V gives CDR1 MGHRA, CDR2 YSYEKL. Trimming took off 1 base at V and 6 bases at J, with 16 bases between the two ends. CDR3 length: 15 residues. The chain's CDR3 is CASSQVPTSQREQYF. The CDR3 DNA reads TGCGCCAGCAGCCAAGTCCCGACTAGTCAACGCGAGCAGTACTTC.

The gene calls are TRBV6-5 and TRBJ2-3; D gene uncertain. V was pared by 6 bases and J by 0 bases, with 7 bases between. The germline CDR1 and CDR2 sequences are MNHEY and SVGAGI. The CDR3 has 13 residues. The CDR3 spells CASRQSSTDTQYF. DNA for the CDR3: TGTGCCAGCAGACAATCTAGCACAGATACGCAGTATTTT.

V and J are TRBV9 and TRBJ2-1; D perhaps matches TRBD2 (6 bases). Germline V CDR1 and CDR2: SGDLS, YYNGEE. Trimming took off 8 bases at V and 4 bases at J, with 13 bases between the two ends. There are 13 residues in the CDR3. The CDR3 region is CASELEGYNEQFF. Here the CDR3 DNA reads TGTGCCAGTGAATTGGAGGGTTACAATGAGCAGTTCTTC.

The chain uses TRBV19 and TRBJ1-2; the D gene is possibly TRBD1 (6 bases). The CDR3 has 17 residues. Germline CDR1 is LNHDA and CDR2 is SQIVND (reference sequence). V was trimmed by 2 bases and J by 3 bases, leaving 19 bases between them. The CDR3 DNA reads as TGTGCCAGTAGTATACCCGCCGGACAGACCATGCACTATGGCTACACCTTC. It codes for CASSIPAGQTMHYGYTF.

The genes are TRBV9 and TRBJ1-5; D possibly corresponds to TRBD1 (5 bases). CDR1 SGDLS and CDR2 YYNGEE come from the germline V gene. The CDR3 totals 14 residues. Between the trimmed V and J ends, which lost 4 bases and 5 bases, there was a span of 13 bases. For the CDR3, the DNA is TGTGCCAGCAGCCCATCTACGGGGGATCAGCCCCAGCATTTT. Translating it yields CASSPSTGDQPQHF.